This record covers a single T cell receptor (beta chain). Its antigen is unknown. Method: immunoSEQ multiplex PCR; TCRdb's copy keeps in-frame clones and lacks some. Among 15,000 or so clones, almost 90% were seen once, and the ten largest hold 0.8% to 1%. V lost 5 bases and J 5 bases, leaving 15 bases between the germline ends. Germline CDR1 is MDHEN and CDR2 is SYDVKM. The length of the CDR3 is 14 residues. The data originate from a study of PD-1 blockade in classical Hodgkin lymphoma. Time point: cycle 4 day 1 (C4D1), after more than five weeks of nivolumab. Every one of the patients relapsed after autologous stem cell transplantation (brentuximab vedotin exposure was variable). Negative magnetic selection isolated CD4+ T cells from thawed PBMCs. The study, taken as a whole, reports: Baseline diversity in complete responders resembled that of newly diagnosed patients. Healthy donors reportedly exceeded newly diagnosed patients in baseline TCR diversity. The authors have not defined what causes the repertoire differences, possibly disease activity or prior therapy.

This clonotype was sampled from a human donor with classical Hodgkin lymphoma. The starting material was CD4+ T cells from blood, obtained before the fourth cycle of nivolumab. The chain employs TRBV28 and TRBJ1-1; D is perhaps TRBD1 (6 bases). The CDR3 region has the DNA TGTGCCAGCAGTCCACCCGGACAGTGGACTGAAGCTTTCTTT. Residues: CASSPPGQWTEAFF.